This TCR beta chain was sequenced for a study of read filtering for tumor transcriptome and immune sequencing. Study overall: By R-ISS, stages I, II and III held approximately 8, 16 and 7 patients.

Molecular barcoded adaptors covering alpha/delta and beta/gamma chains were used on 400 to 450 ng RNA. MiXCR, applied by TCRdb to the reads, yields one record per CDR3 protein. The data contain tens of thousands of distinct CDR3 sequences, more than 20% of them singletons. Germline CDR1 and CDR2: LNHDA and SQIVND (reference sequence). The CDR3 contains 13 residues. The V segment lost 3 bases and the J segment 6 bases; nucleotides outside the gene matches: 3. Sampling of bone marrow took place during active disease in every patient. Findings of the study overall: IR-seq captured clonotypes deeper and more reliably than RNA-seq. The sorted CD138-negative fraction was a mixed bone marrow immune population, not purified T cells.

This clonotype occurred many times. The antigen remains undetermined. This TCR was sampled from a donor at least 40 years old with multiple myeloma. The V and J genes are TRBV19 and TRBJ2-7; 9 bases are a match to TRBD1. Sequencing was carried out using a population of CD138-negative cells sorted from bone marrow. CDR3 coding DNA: TGTGCCAGTAGTATGGGACAGGGTCTCGAGCAGTACTTC. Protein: CASSMGQGLEQYF.